Below, one TCR beta chain is given with its context. These data are taken from a study of blood T cell repertoires in COVID-19. Repertoires were generated with immunoSEQ multiplex PCR, while TCRdb's copy carries only in-frame clones and drops some. The profile shows about 100,000 clones, 75% to 95% of them singletons. The CDR3 covers 15 residues. Per the germline V gene, CDR1 is SQVTM and CDR2 is ANQGSEA. V was clipped by 0 bases and J by 4 bases, with 15 bases between them. The TCR comes from a man aged 18 to 35 with acute or convalescent COVID-19. The chain carries TRBV29-1 and TRBJ1-1; D possibly corresponds to TRBD1 (5 bases). The sample comprised peripheral blood. The CDR3: CSVEDRDGRSTEAFF. As DNA, the CDR3 is TGCAGCGTTGAAGACAGGGATGGCCGGAGCACTGAAGCTTTCTTT.